The rows below give T cell receptor beta chains drawn from one sample of a study of blood T cell repertoires in COVID-19. The data were produced by immunoSEQ multiplex PCR, yet TCRdb's version contains in-frame clones alone and is incomplete. The data contain 270,000 or so clones, around nine tenths of them singletons. The sequencing sample was made of peripheral blood. All receptors come from a man in his forties with active or convalescent COVID-19. Both conserved end residues are part of each CDR3. Clone size is not always given. Where it is, it says once, few, many or a class for expanded clones.

V gene,clone size,CDR3 protein
TRBV28,once,CASTDWTGPTDTQYF
TRBV2,NA,CASTETGGNQPQHF
TRBV5-1,few,CASSLDRRYEQYF
TRBV3-1/TRBV3-2,NA,CASSQESPPLEQYF
TRBV3-1/TRBV3-2,NA,CASSQEGGWGNQPQHF
TRBV6-5,once,CASSNTQTGVTEAFF
TRBV2,many,CASKESANTGELFF
TRBV7-9,NA,CASSLSGAGQPQHF
TRBV28,NA,CAGGQGDYGYTF
TRBV11-2,NA,CASSLDTAGARDTQYF
TRBV7-9,NA,CASSLIGPAKRGTDTQYF
TRBV28,NA,CASSSGQGETQYF